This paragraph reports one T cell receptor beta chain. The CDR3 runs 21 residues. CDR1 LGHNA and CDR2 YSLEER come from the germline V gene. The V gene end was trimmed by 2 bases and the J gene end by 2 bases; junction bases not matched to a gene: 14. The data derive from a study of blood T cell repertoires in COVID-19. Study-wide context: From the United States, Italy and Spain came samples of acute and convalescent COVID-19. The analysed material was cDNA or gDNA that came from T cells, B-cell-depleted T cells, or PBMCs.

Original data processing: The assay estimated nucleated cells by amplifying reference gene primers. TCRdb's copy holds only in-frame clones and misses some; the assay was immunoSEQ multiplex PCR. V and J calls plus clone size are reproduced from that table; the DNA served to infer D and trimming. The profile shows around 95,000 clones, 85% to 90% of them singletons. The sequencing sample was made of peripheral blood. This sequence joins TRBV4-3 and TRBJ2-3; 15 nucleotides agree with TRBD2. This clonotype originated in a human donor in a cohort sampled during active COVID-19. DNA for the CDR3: TGCGCCAGCAGCCAAACGACCCAGGGGACTAGCGGGAGGCCCACCACAGATACGCAGTATTTT. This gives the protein CASSQTTQGTSGRPTTDTQYF.